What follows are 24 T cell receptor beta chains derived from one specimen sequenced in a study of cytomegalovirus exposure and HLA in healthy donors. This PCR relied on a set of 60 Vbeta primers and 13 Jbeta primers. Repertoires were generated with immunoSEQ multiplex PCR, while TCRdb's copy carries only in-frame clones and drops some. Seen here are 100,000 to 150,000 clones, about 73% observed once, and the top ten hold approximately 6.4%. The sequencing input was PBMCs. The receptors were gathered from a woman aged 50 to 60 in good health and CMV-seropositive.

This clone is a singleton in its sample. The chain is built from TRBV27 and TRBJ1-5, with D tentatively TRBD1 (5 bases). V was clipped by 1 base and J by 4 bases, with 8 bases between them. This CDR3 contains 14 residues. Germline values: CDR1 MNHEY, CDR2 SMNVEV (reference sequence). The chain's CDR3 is CASSLYQGNQPQHF. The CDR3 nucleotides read TGTGCCAGCAGTTTATACCAGGGAAATCAGCCCCAGCATTTT.

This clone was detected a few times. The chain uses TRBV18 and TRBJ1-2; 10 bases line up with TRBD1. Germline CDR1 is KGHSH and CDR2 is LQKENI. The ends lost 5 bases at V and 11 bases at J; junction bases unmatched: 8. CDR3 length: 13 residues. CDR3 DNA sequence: TGTGCCAGCTCATTATCGGACAGGGGGGGATACACCTTC. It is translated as CASSLSDRGGYTF.

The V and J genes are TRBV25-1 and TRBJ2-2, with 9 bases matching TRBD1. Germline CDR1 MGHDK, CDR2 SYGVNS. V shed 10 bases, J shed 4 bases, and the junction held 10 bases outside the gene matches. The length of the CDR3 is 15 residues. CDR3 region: CATADRGTLTGELFF. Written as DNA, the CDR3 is TGTGCCACCGCGGACAGGGGAACTCTCACCGGGGAGCTGTTTTTT.

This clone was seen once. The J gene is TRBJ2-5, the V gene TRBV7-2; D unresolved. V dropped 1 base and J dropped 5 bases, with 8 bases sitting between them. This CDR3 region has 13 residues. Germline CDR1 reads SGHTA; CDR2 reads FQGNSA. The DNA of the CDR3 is TGTGCCAGCAGCTTAGTGAGTTGGGAGACCCAGTACTTC. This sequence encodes CASSLVSWETQYF.

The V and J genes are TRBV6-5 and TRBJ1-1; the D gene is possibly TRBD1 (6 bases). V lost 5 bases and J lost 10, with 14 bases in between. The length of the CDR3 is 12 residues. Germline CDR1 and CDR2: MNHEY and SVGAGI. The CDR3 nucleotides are TGTGCCAGCAGTCTGACAGGTTTCGGAGCTTTCTTT. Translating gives CASSLTGFGAFF.

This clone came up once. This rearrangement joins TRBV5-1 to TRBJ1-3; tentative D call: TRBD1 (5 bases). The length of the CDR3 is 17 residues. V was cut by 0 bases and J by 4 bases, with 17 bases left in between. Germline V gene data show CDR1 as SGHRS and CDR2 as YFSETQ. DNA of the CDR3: TGCGCCAGCAGCTTGGGGGAACGGGGGGTGAAAGGAAACACCATATATTTT. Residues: CASSLGERGVKGNTIYF.

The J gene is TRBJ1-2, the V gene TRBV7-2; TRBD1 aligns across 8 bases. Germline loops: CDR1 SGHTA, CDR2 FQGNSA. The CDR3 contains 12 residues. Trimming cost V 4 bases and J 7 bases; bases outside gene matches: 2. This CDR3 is CASSSDRVGYTF. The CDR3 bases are TGTGCCAGCAGCTCGGACAGGGTTGGCTACACCTTC.

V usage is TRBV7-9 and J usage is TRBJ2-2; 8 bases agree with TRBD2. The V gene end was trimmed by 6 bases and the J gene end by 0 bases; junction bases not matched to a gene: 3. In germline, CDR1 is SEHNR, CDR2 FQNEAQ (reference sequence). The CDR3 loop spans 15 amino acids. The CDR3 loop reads CASSLGLANTGELFF. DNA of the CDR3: TGTGCCAGCAGTCTGGGACTAGCGAACACCGGGGAGCTGTTTTTT.

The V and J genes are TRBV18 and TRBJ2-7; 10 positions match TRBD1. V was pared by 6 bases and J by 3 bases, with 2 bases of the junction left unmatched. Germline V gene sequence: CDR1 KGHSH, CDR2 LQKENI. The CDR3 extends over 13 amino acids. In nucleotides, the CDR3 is TGTGCCAGCTCCCGGGACAGGGGCTACGAGCAGTACTTC. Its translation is CASSRDRGYEQYF.

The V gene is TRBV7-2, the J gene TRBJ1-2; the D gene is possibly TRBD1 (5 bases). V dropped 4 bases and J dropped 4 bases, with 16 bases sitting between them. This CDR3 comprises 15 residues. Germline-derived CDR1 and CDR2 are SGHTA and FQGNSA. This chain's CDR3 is CASSSPKWGGYGYTF. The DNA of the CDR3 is TGTGCCAGCAGCTCCCCCAAGTGGGGCGGCTATGGCTACACCTTC. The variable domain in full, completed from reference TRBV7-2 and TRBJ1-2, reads GAGVSQSPSNKVTEKGKDVELRCDPISGHTALYWYRQSLGQGLEFLIYFQGNSAPDKSGLPSDRFSAERTGGSVSTLTIQRTQQEDSAVYLCASSSPKWGGYGYTFGSGTRLTVV.

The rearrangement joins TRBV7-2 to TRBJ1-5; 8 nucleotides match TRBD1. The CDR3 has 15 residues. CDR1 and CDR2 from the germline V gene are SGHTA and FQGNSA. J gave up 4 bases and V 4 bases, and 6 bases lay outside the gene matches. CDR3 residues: CASSSVTGVNQPQHF. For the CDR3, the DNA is TGTGCCAGCAGCTCAGTGACAGGGGTTAATCAGCCCCAGCATTTT.

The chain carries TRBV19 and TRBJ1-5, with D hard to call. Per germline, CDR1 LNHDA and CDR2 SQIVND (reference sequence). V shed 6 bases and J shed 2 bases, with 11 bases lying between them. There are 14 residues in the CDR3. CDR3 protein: CASSGGPGNQPQHF. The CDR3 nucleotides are TGTGCCAGTAGCGGAGGTCCCGGCAATCAGCCCCAGCATTTT.

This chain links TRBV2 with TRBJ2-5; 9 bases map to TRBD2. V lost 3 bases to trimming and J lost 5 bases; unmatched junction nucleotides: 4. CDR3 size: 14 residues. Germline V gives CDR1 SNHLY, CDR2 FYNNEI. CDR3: CASSERGGGETQYF. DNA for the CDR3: TGTGCCAGCAGTGAGCGGGGGGGCGGGGAGACCCAGTACTTC.

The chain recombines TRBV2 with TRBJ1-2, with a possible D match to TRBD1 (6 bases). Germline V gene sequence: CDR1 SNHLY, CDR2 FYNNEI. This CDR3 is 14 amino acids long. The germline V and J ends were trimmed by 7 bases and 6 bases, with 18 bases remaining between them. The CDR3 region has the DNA TGTGCCAGCAAGGGCTGGGGGGGCCTCCATGGCTACACCTTC. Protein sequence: CASKGWGGLHGYTF.

The CDR3 DNA follows: TGTGCCAGCAGCTTAGGTCACTTCTCGAACACCGGGGAGCTGTTTTTT. It specifies CASSLGHFSNTGELFF. The chain has TRBV7-2 and TRBJ2-2, with D hard to call. The germline gives CDR1 SGHTA, CDR2 FQGNSA. The CDR3 is 16 amino acids. Between the trimmed V and J ends, which lost 1 base and 0 bases, there was a span of 9 bases.

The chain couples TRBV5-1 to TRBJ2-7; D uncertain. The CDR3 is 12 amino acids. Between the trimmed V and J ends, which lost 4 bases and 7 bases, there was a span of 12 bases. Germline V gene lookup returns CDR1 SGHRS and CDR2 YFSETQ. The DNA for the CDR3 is TGCGCCAGCAGCCCTAAAGAGAGTGAGCAGTACTTC. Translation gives CASSPKESEQYF.

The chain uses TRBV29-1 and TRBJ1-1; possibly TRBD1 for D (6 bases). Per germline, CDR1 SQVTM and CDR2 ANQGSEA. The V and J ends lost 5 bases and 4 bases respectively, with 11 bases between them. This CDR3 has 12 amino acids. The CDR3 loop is CSVTGWLTEAFF. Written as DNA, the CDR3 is TGCAGCGTTACAGGGTGGCTCACTGAAGCTTTCTTT.

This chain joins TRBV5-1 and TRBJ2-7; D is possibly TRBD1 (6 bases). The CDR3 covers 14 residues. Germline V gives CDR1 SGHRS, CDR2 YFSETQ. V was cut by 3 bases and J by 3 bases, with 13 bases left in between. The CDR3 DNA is TGCGCCAGCAGCTACCAAATACAGGGCTACGAGCAGTACTTC. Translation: CASSYQIQGYEQYF. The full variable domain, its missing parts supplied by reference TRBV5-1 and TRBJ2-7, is KAGVTQTPRYLIKTRGQQVTLSCSPISGHRSVSWYQQTPGQGLQFLFEYFSETQRNKGNFPGRFSGRQFSNSRSEMNVSTLELGDSALYLCASSYQIQGYEQYFGPGTRLTVT.

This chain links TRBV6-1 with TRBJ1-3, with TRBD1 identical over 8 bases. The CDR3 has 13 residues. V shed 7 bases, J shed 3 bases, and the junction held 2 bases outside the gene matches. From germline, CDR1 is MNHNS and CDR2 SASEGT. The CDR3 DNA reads TGTGCCAGCACCGGACAGGGTGGAAACACCATATATTTT. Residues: CASTGQGGNTIYF.

DNA of the CDR3: TGTGCCATCAGCGGGACAGGAATTGAGCAGTTCTTC. It encodes CAISGTGIEQFF. The chain has TRBV10-3 and TRBJ2-1; 8 bases are a match to TRBD1. With V trimmed by 6 bases and J by 9 bases, 4 bases remained unmatched. The CDR3 consists of 12 residues. From germline, CDR1 is ENHRY and CDR2 SYGVKD.

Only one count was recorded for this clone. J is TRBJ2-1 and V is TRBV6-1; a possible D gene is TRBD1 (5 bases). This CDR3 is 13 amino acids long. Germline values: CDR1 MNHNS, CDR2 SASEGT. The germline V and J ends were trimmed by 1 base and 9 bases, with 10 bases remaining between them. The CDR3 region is CASSEVMDTEQFF. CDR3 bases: TGTGCCAGCAGTGAAGTTATGGACACTGAGCAGTTCTTC.

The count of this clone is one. The CDR3 region is CASSFEIGGNSPLHF. The CDR3 nucleotides are TGTGCCAGCAGCTTCGAAATCGGAGGGAATTCACCCCTCCACTTT. The V and J genes are TRBV7-2 and TRBJ1-6, with D uncertain. The CDR3 covers 15 residues. Germline CDR1 and CDR2: SGHTA and FQGNSA. Trimming left V 3 bases short and J 7 bases short, with 13 bases between.

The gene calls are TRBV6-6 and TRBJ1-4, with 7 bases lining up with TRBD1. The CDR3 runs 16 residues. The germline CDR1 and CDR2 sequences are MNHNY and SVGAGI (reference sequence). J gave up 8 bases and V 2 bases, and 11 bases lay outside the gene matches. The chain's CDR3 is CASSYGNQGVREKLFF. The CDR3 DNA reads TGTGCCAGCAGTTACGGAAATCAGGGGGTTAGGGAAAAACTGTTTTTT.

CDR3 sequence: CASSPAGGAGRQLFF. The CDR3 DNA is TGTGCCAGCAGCCCCGCGGGGGGGGCGGGCCGGCAACTGTTTTTT. The chain carries TRBV7-2 and TRBJ1-4; weak D call: TRBD1 (6 bases). The germline V and J ends were trimmed by 5 bases and 12 bases, with 22 bases remaining between them. The CDR3 has 15 amino acids. Germline V CDR1 and CDR2: SGHTA, FQGNSA. Full variable domain (rest looked up from reference TRBV7-2 and TRBJ1-4): GAGVSQSPSNKVTEKGKDVELRCDPISGHTALYWYRQSLGQGLEFLIYFQGNSAPDKSGLPSDRFSAERTGGSVSTLTIQRTQQEDSAVYLCASSPAGGAGRQLFFGSGTQLSVL.